The 26 T cell receptor beta chains below all came from one sample that was sequenced in a study of blood T cell repertoires in COVID-19. The repertoire was sequenced with immunoSEQ multiplex PCR; TCRdb's copy has only in-frame clones and lacks some. The sample lists tens of thousands of clones, about 83% occurring once. The sequenced material came from peripheral blood. These receptors came from a woman aged 60 to 75 with COVID-19, enrolled during active disease.

This sequence joins TRBV6-5 and TRBJ2-7; D is unclear. CDR1 and CDR2 (germline): MNHEY, SVGAGI. The CDR3 extends over 13 amino acids. The ends were cut back, 7 bases at V and 0 bases at J, with 10 bases in the middle. For the CDR3, the DNA is TGTGCCAGCAATTCCTACAGCTCCTACGAGCAGTACTTC. It translates to CASNSYSSYEQYF.

The chain joins TRBV5-1 to TRBJ2-1; D is perhaps TRBD1 (6 bases). This CDR3 has 15 amino acids. Germline V gene data show CDR1 as SGHRS and CDR2 as YFSETQ. With 0 bases removed from V and 3 bases from J, the gap between germline ends came to 10 bases. As DNA, the CDR3 is TGCGCCAGCAGCTTGGCTCAGGGGAGCTACAATGAGCAGTTCTTC. It is translated as CASSLAQGSYNEQFF.

The rearrangement joins TRBV6-5 to TRBJ2-7; TRBD1 agrees at 9 bases. With V trimmed by 6 bases and J by 7 bases, 10 bases remained unmatched. The CDR3 has 14 residues. Germline V gene data show CDR1 as MNHEY and CDR2 as SVGAGI. The CDR3 bases are TGTGCCAGCAGCCCGAGGACAGGGGCGAAGGAGCAGTACTTC. It codes for CASSPRTGAKEQYF.

The chain recombines TRBV7-9 with TRBJ1-2, with TRBD1 as a possible D gene (6 bases). CDR1 is SEHNR, CDR2 FQNEAQ, per germline (reference sequence). Trimming left V 5 bases short and J 4 bases short, with 8 bases between. CDR3 length: 12 residues. The CDR3 spells CASSQDSYGYTF. The CDR3 DNA reads as TGTGCCAGCAGCCAGGACAGCTATGGCTACACCTTC.

The chain combines TRBV11-2 with TRBJ1-2; 7 nucleotides line up with TRBD1. V dropped 3 bases and J dropped 4; count of bases not matched to a gene: 5. CDR1 is SGHAT, CDR2 FQNNGV, per germline. There are 14 residues in the CDR3. The CDR3 loop reads CASSFQGGLYGYTF. The DNA of the CDR3 is TGTGCCAGCAGCTTTCAAGGGGGCCTCTATGGCTACACCTTC.

The chain links TRBV6-5 to TRBJ2-1; D is uncertain. CDR3 length: 16 amino acids. The V and J ends lost 0 bases and 2 bases respectively, with 11 bases between them. CDR1 MNHEY and CDR2 SVGAGI come from the germline V gene. CDR3 sequence: CASSYSSENPYNEQFF. The CDR3, as DNA: TGTGCCAGCAGTTACTCGTCGGAGAATCCCTACAATGAGCAGTTCTTC.

The V and J genes are TRBV5-1 and TRBJ2-5; 7 bases fit TRBD1. V shed 3 bases, J shed 3 bases, and the junction held 5 bases outside the gene matches. Germline lookup yields CDR1 SGHRS and CDR2 YFSETQ. This CDR3 region has 14 residues. This CDR3 reads CASSYTGVEETQYF. The CDR3 nucleotides read TGCGCCAGCAGCTATACAGGGGTGGAAGAGACCCAGTACTTC.

This clone has just one count. The chain employs TRBV28 and TRBJ1-5; 8 nucleotides agree with TRBD1. CDR1 is MDHEN and CDR2 is SYDVKM in the germline V gene. CDR3 length: 15 amino acids. The junction had 10 bases not matched to a gene; V was cut back by 5 bases and J by 7 bases. DNA for the CDR3: TGTGCCAGCAGTCCATCAACAGGGGGGATCCAGCCCCAGCATTTT. Translation: CASSPSTGGIQPQHF.

The rearrangement joins TRBV11-1 to TRBJ2-2; 7 nucleotides agree with TRBD1. Germline lookup yields CDR1 SGHAT and CDR2 FQDESV (reference sequence). The CDR3 has 15 amino acids. V lost 4 bases, J lost 1 base, and 3 bases stayed unmatched. CDR3 coding DNA: TGTGCCAGCAGCTACAGGGGCCTGAACACCGGGGAGCTGTTTTTT. It translates to CASSYRGLNTGELFF. Full variable domain (missing parts from reference TRBV11-1 and TRBJ2-2): EAEVAQSPRYKITEKSQAVAFWCDPISGHATLYWYRQILGQGPELLVQFQDESVVDDSQLPKDRFSAERLKGVDSTLKIQPAELGDSAMYLCASSYRGLNTGELFFGEGSRLTVL.

V is TRBV6-2 or TRBV6-3 and J is TRBJ1-5; D possibly corresponds to TRBD1 (5 bases). Germline V lookup: CDR1 MNHEY, CDR2 SVGEGT. Deletions cut 3 bases from V and 0 bases from J, with 12 bases between. The CDR3 totals 16 residues. DNA of the CDR3: TGTGCCAGCAGTTATTCCCAGGGAAATAGCAATCAGCCCCAGCATTTT. This sequence encodes CASSYSQGNSNQPQHF.

The rearrangement joins TRBV19 to TRBJ1-1, with 7 positions matching TRBD1. Germline trimming cut 5 bases from V and 1 base from J; bases unmatched to any gene: 4. The germline V gene encodes CDR1 LNHDA and CDR2 SQIVND (reference sequence). This CDR3 has 14 amino acids. Written as DNA, the CDR3 is TGTGCCAGTAGTCCCGGGACAGAGAACACTGAAGCTTTCTTT. Residues: CASSPGTENTEAFF.

This clone was observed once. This chain links TRBV6-5 with TRBJ1-1, with D hard to call. V was trimmed by 4 bases and J by 1 base, leaving 10 bases between them. The CDR3 spans 14 residues. Germline lookup yields CDR1 MNHEY and CDR2 SVGAGI. The CDR3 DNA sequence: TGTGCCAGCAGTTTTCATTCCAAGAACACTGAAGCTTTCTTT. It is translated as CASSFHSKNTEAFF.

The V call is TRBV6-5, the J call TRBJ1-3, with TRBD1 matching over 11 bases. Looked up from germline, CDR1 is MNHEY and CDR2 is SVGAGI. The length of the CDR3 is 14 residues. The V segment lost 8 bases and the J segment 1 base; nucleotides outside the gene matches: 1. For the CDR3, the DNA is TGTGCCAGCCGGGACAGGGGGTCTGGAAACACCATATATTTT. It encodes CASRDRGSGNTIYF.

The chain is built from TRBV18 and TRBJ1-3; possibly TRBD1 for D (5 bases). The CDR3 is made up of 15 amino acids. V was trimmed by 2 bases and J by 0 bases, leaving 8 bases between them. Germline lookup yields CDR1 KGHSH and CDR2 LQKENI. CDR3 DNA: TGTGCCAGCTCACCAGGGGCCGGCTCTGGAAACACCATATATTTT. This encodes CASSPGAGSGNTIYF.

The chain recombines TRBV7-2 with TRBJ1-4; no clear D gene. This CDR3 is built from 13 residues. Trimming removed 6 bases from V and 0 bases from J, with 5 bases in between. Germline lookup yields CDR1 SGHTA and CDR2 FQGNSA. CDR3 coding DNA: TGTGCCAGCAGTCGGGCAACTAATGAAAAACTGTTTTTT. The encoded protein is CASSRATNEKLFF.

This clone showed up just once. V gene TRBV30 combines with J gene TRBJ2-7, with D perhaps TRBD1 (6 bases). Germline-derived CDR1 and CDR2 are GTSNPN and SVGIG (reference sequence). This CDR3 has 15 residues. The V and J ends lost 3 bases and 5 bases respectively, with 20 bases between them. The CDR3 DNA sequence: TGTGCCTGGAGCCACAAAGGACAGCGCCGAGACGAGCAGTACTTC. Protein product: CAWSHKGQRRDEQYF.

V and J are TRBV5-4 and TRBJ2-7; 12 bases agree with TRBD2. Germline loops: CDR1 SGHNT, CDR2 YYREEE (reference sequence). The CDR3 contains 16 residues. The V gene end was trimmed by 4 bases and the J gene end by 3 bases; junction bases not matched to a gene: 8. As DNA, the CDR3 is TGTGCCAGCAGCCGCGACCGGACTAGCGGGGACTACGAGCAGTACTTC. Translating gives CASSRDRTSGDYEQYF.

The chain combines TRBV7-2 with TRBJ2-3; D possibly corresponds to TRBD2 (5 bases). Trimming stripped 5 bases from V and 6 bases from J, with 12 bases between. The CDR3 covers 13 residues. Germline-derived CDR1 and CDR2 are SGHTA and FQGNSA. The CDR3 is CASSRDNGDTQYF. The CDR3, as DNA: TGTGCCAGCAGCCGGGATAACGGGGATACGCAGTATTTT.

The V gene is TRBV5-6, the J gene TRBJ1-2, with 7 bases lining up with TRBD1. The CDR3 is 13 residues long. From germline, CDR1 is SGHDT and CDR2 YYEEEE. The V and J ends lost 4 bases and 2 bases, in that order; junction bases with no gene match: 2. The CDR3 sequence is CASSETGNYGYTF. CDR3 DNA: TGTGCCAGCAGCGAGACAGGGAACTATGGCTACACCTTC.

CDR3 bases: TGTGCCAGCACCCGCCGGGACAGGGTTTTCTCACCCCTCCACTTT. Its protein is CASTRRDRVFSPLHF. This chain links TRBV6-5 with TRBJ1-6; 9 nucleotides line up with TRBD1. The CDR3 contains 15 residues. CDR1 and CDR2 from the germline V gene are MNHEY and SVGAGI. The V gene end was trimmed by 7 bases and the J gene end by 10 bases; junction bases not matched to a gene: 11.

The chain carries TRBV7-2 and TRBJ1-3; D might be TRBD1 (5 bases). This CDR3 region has 15 residues. V lost 5 bases to trimming and J lost 4 bases, with 15 bases between them. Per the germline V gene, CDR1 is SGHTA and CDR2 is FQGNSA. The CDR3 protein is CASSPQAGSGNTIYF. Written as DNA, the CDR3 is TGTGCCAGCAGCCCACAGGCAGGTTCCGGAAACACCATATATTTT.

This sequence joins TRBV5-6 and TRBJ2-5; possible D gene TRBD1, 6 bases. V was pared by 3 bases and J by 5 bases, with 20 bases between. Germline V gene data show CDR1 as SGHDT and CDR2 as YYEEEE. The CDR3 is 16 residues long. This chain's CDR3 is CASSWGTTHRGETQYF. The CDR3 nucleotides read TGTGCCAGCAGCTGGGGGACAACTCATCGAGGGGAGACCCAGTACTTC.

This clone has more than one count but fewer than ten. The V and J genes are TRBV6-5 and TRBJ2-3; the D is unclear. The V gene lost 1 base and the J gene lost 3 bases, with 14 bases spanning the gap. Per the germline V gene, CDR1 is MNHEY and CDR2 is SVGAGI. This CDR3 contains 16 residues. Here the CDR3 reads CASSYFLGPPTDTQYF. CDR3 coding DNA: TGTGCCAGCAGTTACTTCCTGGGCCCACCGACAGATACGCAGTATTTT.

The gene calls are TRBV27 and TRBJ2-7, with 8 bases identical to TRBD1. The CDR3 extends over 13 amino acids. Germline V gene lookup returns CDR1 MNHEY and CDR2 SMNVEV (reference sequence). The ends lost 8 bases at V and 2 bases at J; junction bases unmatched: 5. CDR3 amino acids: CASRGTGTYEQYF. The DNA of the CDR3 is TGTGCCAGCCGGGGGACAGGCACCTACGAGCAGTACTTC.

The count of this clone is one. The chain carries TRBV6-5 and TRBJ1-1; D unresolved. CDR1 is MNHEY and CDR2 is SVGAGI in the germline V gene. Trimming removed 5 bases from V and 1 base from J, with 14 bases in between. CDR3 length: 15 residues. Here the CDR3 DNA reads TGTGCCAGCAGTCCCGGTTTTGGCGGGAACACTGAAGCTTTCTTT. Amino acid sequence: CASSPGFGGNTEAFF.

The rearrangement links TRBV19 to TRBJ2-7; no clear D gene. Germline V gene lookup returns CDR1 LNHDA and CDR2 SQIVND (reference sequence). The CDR3 sequence is 10 residues long. With 6 bases removed from V and 4 bases from J, the gap between germline ends came to 4 bases. For the CDR3, the DNA is TGTGCCAGTAGCCAATACGAGCAGTACTTC. This encodes CASSQYEQYF.